The T cell receptor beta chain under discussion was sequenced for a study of T cell responses to AZD1222 COVID-19 vaccine. Study-wide points: Just a handful of people given AZD1222 tested seropositive at baseline. Spike was spanned by vaccine-associated CD4 TCRs, with dominance at 160-218 and 743-854.

TCRdb's copy holds only in-frame clones and misses some; the assay was immunoSEQ multiplex PCR. The table shows tens of thousands of clones, with less than 95% occurring only once. Doses given second, at about 4 or about 12 weeks, were pooled. In the case of this clone: Its target is unknown.

Trimming at V came to 4 bases and at J to 4 bases, leaving 11 bases not matched to a gene. Germline-derived CDR1 and CDR2 are SGHRS and YFSETQ. The CDR3 contains 16 residues. Sequenced here: peripheral blood, sampled 28 days after the second AZD1222 dose. The TCR sequence derives from an adult who received the AZD1222 COVID-19 vaccine. The chain combines TRBV5-1 with TRBJ2-3, with 8 bases fitting TRBD2. The CDR3, as DNA: TGCGCCAGCAGCCAGGCCTCGGTAGCGGGGTCAGATACGCAGTATTTT. Amino acid sequence: CASSQASVAGSDTQYF.